This TCR beta chain originates from a study of blood T cell repertoires in COVID-19. Study summary: Specimens from acute and convalescent COVID-19 originated in the United States, Italy and Spain. The analysed material was cDNA or gDNA that came from T cells, B-cell-depleted T cells, or PBMCs.

Trimming removed 4 bases from V and 7 bases from J, with 18 bases in between. The CDR3 is made up of 15 amino acids. Per the germline V gene, CDR1 is SGHRS and CDR2 is YFSETQ. Sequencing used immunoSEQ multiplex PCR; TCRdb keeps in-frame clones, though not all of them. The profile covers 100,000 or so clones, with roughly nine tenths appearing a single time and roughly 32% taken by the ten largest. The receptor was derived from a woman aged 80 or over with acute or convalescent COVID-19. Source material: peripheral blood. V and J are TRBV5-1 and TRBJ2-1; tentative D call: TRBD2 (5 bases). The DNA for the CDR3 is TGCGCCAGCAGCCTCGAGGACCCCGAGCGGAATGAGCAGTTCTTC. Its protein is CASSLEDPERNEQFF.